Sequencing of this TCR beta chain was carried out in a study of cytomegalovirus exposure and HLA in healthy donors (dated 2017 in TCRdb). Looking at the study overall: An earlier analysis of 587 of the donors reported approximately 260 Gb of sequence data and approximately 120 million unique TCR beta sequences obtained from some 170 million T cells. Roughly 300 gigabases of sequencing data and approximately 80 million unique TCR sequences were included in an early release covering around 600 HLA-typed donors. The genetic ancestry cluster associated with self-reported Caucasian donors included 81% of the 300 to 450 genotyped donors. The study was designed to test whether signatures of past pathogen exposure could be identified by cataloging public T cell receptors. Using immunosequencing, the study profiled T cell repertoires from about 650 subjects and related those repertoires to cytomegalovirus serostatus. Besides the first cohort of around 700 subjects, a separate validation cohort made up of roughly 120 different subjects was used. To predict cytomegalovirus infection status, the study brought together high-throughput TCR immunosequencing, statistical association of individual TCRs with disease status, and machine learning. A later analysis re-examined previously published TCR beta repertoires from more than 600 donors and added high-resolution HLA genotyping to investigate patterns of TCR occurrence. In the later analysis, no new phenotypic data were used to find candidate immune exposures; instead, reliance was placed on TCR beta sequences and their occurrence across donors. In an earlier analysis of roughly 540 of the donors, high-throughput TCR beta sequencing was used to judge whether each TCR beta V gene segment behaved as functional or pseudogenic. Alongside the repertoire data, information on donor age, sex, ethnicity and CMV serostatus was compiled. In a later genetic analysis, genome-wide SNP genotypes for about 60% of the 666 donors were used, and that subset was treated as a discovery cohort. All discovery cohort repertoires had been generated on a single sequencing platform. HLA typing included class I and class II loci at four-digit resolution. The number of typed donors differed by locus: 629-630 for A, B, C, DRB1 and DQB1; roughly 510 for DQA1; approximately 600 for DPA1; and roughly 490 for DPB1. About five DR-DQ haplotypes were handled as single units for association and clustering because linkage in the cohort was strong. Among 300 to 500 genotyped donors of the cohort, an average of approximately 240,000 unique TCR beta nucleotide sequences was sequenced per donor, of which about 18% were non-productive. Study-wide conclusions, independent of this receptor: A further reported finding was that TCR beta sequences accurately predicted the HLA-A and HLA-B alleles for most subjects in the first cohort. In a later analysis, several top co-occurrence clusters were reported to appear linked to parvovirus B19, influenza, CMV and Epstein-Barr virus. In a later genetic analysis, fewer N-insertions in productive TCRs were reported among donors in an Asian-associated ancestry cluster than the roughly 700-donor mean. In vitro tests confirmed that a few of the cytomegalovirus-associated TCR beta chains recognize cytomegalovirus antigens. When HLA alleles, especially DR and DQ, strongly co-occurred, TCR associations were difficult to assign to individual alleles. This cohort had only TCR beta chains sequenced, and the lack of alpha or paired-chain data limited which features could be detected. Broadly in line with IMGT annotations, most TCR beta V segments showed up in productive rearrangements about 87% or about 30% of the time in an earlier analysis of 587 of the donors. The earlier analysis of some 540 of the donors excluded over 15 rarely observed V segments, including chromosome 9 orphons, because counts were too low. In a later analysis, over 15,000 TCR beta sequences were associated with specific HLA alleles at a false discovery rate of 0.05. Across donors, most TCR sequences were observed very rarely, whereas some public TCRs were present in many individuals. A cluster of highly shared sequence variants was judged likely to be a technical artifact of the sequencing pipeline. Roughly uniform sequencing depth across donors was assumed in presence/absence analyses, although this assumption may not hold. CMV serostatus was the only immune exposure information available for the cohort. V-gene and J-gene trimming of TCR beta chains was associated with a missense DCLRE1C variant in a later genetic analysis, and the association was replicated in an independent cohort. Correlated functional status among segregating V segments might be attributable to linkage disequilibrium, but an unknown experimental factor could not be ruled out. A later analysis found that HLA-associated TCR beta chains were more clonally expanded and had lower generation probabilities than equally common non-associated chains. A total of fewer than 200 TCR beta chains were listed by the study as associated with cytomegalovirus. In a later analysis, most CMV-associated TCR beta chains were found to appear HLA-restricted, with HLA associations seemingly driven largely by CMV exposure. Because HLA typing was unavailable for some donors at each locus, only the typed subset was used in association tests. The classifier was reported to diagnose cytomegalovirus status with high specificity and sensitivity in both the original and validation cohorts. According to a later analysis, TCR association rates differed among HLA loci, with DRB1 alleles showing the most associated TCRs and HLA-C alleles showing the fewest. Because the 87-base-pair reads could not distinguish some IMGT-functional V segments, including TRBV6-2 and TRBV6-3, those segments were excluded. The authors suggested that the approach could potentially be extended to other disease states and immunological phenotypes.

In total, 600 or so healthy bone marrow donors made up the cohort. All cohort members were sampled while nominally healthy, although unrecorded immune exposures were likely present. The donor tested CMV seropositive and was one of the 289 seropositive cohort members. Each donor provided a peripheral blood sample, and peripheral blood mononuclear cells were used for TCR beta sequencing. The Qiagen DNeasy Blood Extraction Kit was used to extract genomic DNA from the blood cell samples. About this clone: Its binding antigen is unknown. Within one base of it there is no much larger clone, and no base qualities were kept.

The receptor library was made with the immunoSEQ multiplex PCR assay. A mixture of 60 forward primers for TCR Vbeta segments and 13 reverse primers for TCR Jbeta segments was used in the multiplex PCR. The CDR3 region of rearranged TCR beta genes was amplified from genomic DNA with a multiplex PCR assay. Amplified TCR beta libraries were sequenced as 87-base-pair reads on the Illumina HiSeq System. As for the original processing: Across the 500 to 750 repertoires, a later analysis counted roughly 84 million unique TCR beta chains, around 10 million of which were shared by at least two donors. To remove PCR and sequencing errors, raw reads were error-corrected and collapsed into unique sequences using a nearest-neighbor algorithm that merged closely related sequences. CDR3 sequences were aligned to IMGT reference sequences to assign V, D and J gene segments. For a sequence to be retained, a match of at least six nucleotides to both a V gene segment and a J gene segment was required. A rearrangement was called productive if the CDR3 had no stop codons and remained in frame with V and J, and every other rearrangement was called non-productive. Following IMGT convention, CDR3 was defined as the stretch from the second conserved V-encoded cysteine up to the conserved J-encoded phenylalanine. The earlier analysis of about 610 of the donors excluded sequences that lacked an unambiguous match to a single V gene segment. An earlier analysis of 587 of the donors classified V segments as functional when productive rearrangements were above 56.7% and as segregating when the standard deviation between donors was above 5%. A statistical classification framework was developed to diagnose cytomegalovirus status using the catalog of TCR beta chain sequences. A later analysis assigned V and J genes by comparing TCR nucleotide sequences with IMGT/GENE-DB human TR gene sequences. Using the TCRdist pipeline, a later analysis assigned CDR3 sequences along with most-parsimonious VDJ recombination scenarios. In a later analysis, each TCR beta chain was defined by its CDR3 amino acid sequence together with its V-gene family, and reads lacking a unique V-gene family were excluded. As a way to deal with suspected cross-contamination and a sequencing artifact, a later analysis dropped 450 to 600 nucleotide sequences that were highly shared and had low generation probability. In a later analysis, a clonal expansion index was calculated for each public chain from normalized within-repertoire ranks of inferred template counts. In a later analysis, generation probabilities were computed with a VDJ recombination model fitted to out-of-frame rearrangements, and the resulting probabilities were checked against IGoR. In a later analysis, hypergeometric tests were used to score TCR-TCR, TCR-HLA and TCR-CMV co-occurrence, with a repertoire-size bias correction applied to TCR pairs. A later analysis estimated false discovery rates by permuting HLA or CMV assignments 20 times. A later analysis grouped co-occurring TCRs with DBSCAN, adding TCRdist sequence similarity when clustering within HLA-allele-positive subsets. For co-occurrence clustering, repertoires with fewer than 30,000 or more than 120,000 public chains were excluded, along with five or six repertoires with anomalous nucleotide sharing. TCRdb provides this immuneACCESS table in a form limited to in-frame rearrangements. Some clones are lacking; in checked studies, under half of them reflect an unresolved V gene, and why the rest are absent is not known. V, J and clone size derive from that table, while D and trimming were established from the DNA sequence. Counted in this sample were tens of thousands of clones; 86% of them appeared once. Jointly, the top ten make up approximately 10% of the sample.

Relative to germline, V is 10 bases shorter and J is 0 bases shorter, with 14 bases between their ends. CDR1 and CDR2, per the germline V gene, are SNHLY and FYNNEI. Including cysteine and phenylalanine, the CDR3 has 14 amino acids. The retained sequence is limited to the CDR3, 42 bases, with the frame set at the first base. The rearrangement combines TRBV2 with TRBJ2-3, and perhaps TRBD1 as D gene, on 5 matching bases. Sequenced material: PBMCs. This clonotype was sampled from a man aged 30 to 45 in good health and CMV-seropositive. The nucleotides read TGTGCCAACCTGAGGACATCTAGCACAGATACGCAGTATTTT. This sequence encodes CANLRTSSTDTQYF.